This T cell receptor beta chain was identified during a study of blood T cell repertoires in COVID-19. Study context: Sites in the United States, Italy and Spain provided acute and convalescent COVID-19 samples. T cells, B-cell-depleted T cells, or PBMCs provided the cDNA or gDNA that served as material.

The germline CDR1 and CDR2 sequences are SGHRS and YFSETQ. Germline trimming cut 0 bases from V and 0 bases from J; bases unmatched to any gene: 9. The length of the CDR3 is 18 residues. Seattle patients were enrolled during active infection and followed longitudinally. Original processing notes: Quantification of nucleated cells was approximated via reference gene primer amplification. Sequencing was performed with immunoSEQ multiplex PCR; in TCRdb, only in-frame clones are kept and a portion is missing. V and J calls and clone size are given by that table; D and trimming were obtained from the DNA. Among about 140,000 clones, less than 90% were seen once, and the ten largest hold more than 2%.

This clonotype originated in a human donor with COVID-19, enrolled during active disease. The donor label of this sample is uncertain. Sequences were obtained from peripheral blood. V is TRBV5-1 and J is TRBJ2-1; 7 bases line up with TRBD1. The DNA of the CDR3 is TGCGCCAGCAGCTTGGGAACGGGACAGCTTAGCTCCTACAATGAGCAGTTCTTC. Its protein product is CASSLGTGQLSSYNEQFF.